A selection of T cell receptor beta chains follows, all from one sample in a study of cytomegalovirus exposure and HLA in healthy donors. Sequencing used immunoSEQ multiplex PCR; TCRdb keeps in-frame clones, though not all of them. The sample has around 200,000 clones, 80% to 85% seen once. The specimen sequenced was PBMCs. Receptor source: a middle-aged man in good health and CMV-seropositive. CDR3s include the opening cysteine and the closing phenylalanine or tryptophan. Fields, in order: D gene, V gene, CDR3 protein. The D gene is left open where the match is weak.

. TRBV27 CASSLVTSLNSPLHF
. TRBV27 CASSHRSSSYEQYF
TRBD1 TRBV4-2 CASSPWTGQNTGELFF
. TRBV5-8 CASSFTGSGYTF
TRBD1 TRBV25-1 CASSERGGTGTTGELFF
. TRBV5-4 CASSLSGTQYF
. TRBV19 CASSMQSSTDTQYF
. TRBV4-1 CASSQEDNSNQPQHF
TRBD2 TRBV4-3 CASSSPGLAGGIDTQYF
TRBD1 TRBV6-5 CASSRQGAETQYF
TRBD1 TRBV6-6 CASSTGKQGASYTF
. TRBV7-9 CASSSRQRDEQYF
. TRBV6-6 CASSSSTALSTEAFF
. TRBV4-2 CASSQEGRGGADETQYF
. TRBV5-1 CASREGGGSRFF
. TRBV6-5 CASSYSGEETQYF
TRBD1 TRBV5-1 CASSSGGWETQYF
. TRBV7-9 CASSLERSDQPQHF
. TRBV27 CASSLYGGPYEQYF
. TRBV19 CASSIVRLSQEPQHF
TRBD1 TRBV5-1 CASSLFRGPYEQYF
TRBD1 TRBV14 CASSQFRGTGDTQYF
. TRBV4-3 CASSQEDWTNGELFF
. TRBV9 CASRRYRDSNEKLFF
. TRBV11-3 CASSGFGAGETQYF
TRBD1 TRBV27 CASSFFPGGNSYEQYF
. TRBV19 CASSVRGQLAGETQYF
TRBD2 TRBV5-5 CASSFRLAGFETQYF
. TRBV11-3 CASSSTGNTGELFF
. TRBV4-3 CASSQGTVGETQYF
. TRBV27 CASTFRSGAGWPQHF